This TCR beta chain was identified during a study of blood T cell repertoires in COVID-19. Study context: The study drew acute and convalescent COVID-19 samples from the United States, Italy and Spain. The analysed material was cDNA or gDNA that came from T cells, B-cell-depleted T cells, or PBMCs.

Authors' processing steps: The authors estimated nucleated cell counts from reference gene primer amplification. The table came from immunoSEQ multiplex PCR; TCRdb's copy has only in-frame clones and leaves some out. The DNA was the basis for D and trimming; V, J and clone size are from that table. The profile shows about 190,000 clones, around 85% of them singletons. V gave up 1 base and J gave up 7 bases, with 14 bases separating them. This CDR3 comprises 15 residues. Germline-derived CDR1 and CDR2 are LNHDA and SQIVND (reference sequence). This clone came up a few times. The receptor was isolated from a woman in her fifties or sixties with acute or convalescent COVID-19. The sample was peripheral blood. The gene calls are TRBV19 and TRBJ2-1; D might be TRBD1 (7 bases). The CDR3 is CASSIVGRGTNEQFF. The CDR3, as DNA: TGTGCCAGTAGTATAGTCGGCAGGGGGACTAATGAGCAGTTCTTC.